A single sample is the source of the 30 T cell receptor beta chains below, sequenced in a study of a mutant IDH1 vaccine in newly diagnosed glioma. Using immunoSEQ multiplex PCR, the repertoire was profiled, and TCRdb retains in-frame clones only, with some absent. The table includes around 36,000 clones, approximately 90% detected once. The time point: week 5, during vaccination. Every vaccine dose comprised 300 ug of mutant IDH1 20-mer peptide plus topical imiquimod. No antigen has been assigned to these receptors. Sequences were derived from PBMCs, sampled from a glioma patient whose treatment included an IDH1 peptide vaccine. Receptors originate from a man aged 50 to 59 with glioma.

This clone was counted a single time. V gene TRBV27 combines with J gene TRBJ2-7; 7 positions match TRBD1. V lost 7 bases, J lost 3 bases, and 9 bases stayed unmatched. The CDR3 extends over 14 amino acids. The germline CDR1 and CDR2 sequences are MNHEY and SMNVEV (reference sequence). CDR3 in DNA: TGTGCCAGCAACCTTTTCCCAGGGGGCTACGAGCAGTACTTC. Translating gives CASNLFPGGYEQYF.

The J gene is TRBJ1-4, the V gene TRBV6-5, with TRBD1 as a possible D gene (5 bases). V lost 2 bases and J 3 bases, leaving 7 bases between the germline ends. Per germline, CDR1 MNHEY and CDR2 SVGAGI. CDR3 length: 14 amino acids. The CDR3 here is CASSYAGPNEKLFF. The CDR3 DNA is TGTGCCAGCAGTTACGCGGGGCCTAATGAAAAACTGTTTTTT.

This clone was picked up one time. The rearrangement links TRBV4-3 to TRBJ1-1; possible D gene TRBD1, 5 bases. CDR1 is LGHNA and CDR2 is YSLEER in the germline V gene. The CDR3 extends over 13 amino acids. V lost 4 bases, J lost 3 bases, and 9 bases lay in between. The CDR3 loop reads CASSRGGDTEAFF. The CDR3 bases are TGCGCCAGCAGCCGGGGGGGGGACACTGAAGCTTTCTTT.

The V call is TRBV25-1, the J call TRBJ1-2; D possibly corresponds to TRBD1 (5 bases). Per the germline V gene, CDR1 is MGHDK and CDR2 is SYGVNS. Trimming left V 3 bases short and J 2 bases short, with 16 bases between. The CDR3 contains 16 residues. CDR3 sequence: CASSDLGRGENYGYTF. The CDR3 DNA sequence: TGTGCCAGCAGTGATCTAGGCCGGGGGGAGAACTATGGCTACACCTTC.

The rearrangement joins TRBV5-6 to TRBJ2-7; 10 bases agree with TRBD1. V lost 4 bases, J lost 3 bases, and 4 bases stayed unmatched. Germline CDR1 and CDR2: SGHDT and YYEEEE. The CDR3 is made up of 14 amino acids. The CDR3 loop is CASSPGTGDYEQYF. The CDR3 region has the DNA TGTGCCAGCAGCCCCGGGACAGGGGACTACGAGCAGTACTTC.

The V call is TRBV7-9, the J call TRBJ1-6, with a possible D match to TRBD1 (5 bases). Germline V gene data show CDR1 as SEHNR and CDR2 as FQNEAQ (reference sequence). This CDR3 region has 15 residues. Between the trimmed V and J ends, which lost 3 bases and 11 bases, there was a span of 17 bases. The CDR3 DNA reads as TGTGCCAGCAGCTTCCGACAGCCGGCCCTGACACCCCTCCACTTT. Protein: CASSFRQPALTPLHF. The variable domain in full, completed from reference TRBV7-9 and TRBJ1-6, reads DTGVSQNPRHKITKRGQNVTFRCDPISEHNRLYWYRQTLGQGPEFLTYFQNEAQLEKSRLLSDRFSAERPKGSFSTLEIQRTEQGDSAMYLCASSFRQPALTPLHFGNGTRLTVT.

This chain links TRBV15 with TRBJ2-1; D gene uncertain. This CDR3 spans 14 amino acids. Trimming stripped 4 bases from V and 0 bases from J, with 7 bases between. CDR1 is LNHNV and CDR2 is YYDKDF in the germline V gene (reference sequence). CDR3 amino acids: CATSKDGSYNEQFF. CDR3 nucleotide sequence: TGTGCCACCAGCAAGGACGGCTCCTACAATGAGCAGTTCTTC. Complete variable domain (other parts from reference TRBV15 and TRBJ2-1): DAMVIQNPRYQVTQFGKPVTLSCSQTLNHNVMYWYQQKSSQAPKLLFHYYDKDFNNEADTPDNFQSRRPNTSFCFLDIRSPGLGDTAMYLCATSKDGSYNEQFFGPGTRLTVL.

The chain recombines TRBV6-5 with TRBJ2-7, with D perhaps given as TRBD1 or TRBD2 (7 bases each). In germline, CDR1 is MNHEY, CDR2 SVGAGI. CDR3 length equals 15 residues. Trimming shortened V by 5 bases and J by 1 base, and 15 bases separated the two germline ends. DNA for the CDR3: TGTGCCAGCAGTCAGGGGGGAGGGGGTTCCTACGAGCAGTACTTC. Protein product: CASSQGGGGSYEQYF.

The genes are TRBV19 and TRBJ2-1; D is tentatively TRBD1 or TRBD2 (6 bases each). V lost 3 bases and J lost 6, with 21 bases in between. This CDR3 spans 17 amino acids. Germline assignment: CDR1 LNHDA and CDR2 SQIVND (reference sequence). DNA for the CDR3: TGTGCCAGTAGTATTAATCCCCCCGGGGGCTTGGGCAATGAGCAGTTCTTC. This encodes CASSINPPGGLGNEQFF.

The rearrangement joins TRBV11-2 to TRBJ2-1; 7 nucleotides match TRBD2. CDR3 size: 15 residues. The ends lost 6 bases at V and 3 bases at J; junction bases unmatched: 8. Germline V gene lookup returns CDR1 SGHAT and CDR2 FQNNGV. Here the CDR3 DNA reads TGTGCCAGCAGTTCTTACCGGGACTACTACAATGAGCAGTTCTTC. Translated: CASSSYRDYYNEQFF. Based on the CDR3 plus reference TRBV11-2 and TRBJ2-1, the full variable domain is EAGVAQSPRYKIIEKRQSVAFWCNPISGHATLYWYQQILGQGPKLLIQFQNNGVVDDSQLPKDRFSAERLKGVDSTLKIQPAKLEDSAVYLCASSSYRDYYNEQFFGPGTRLTVL.

The chain carries TRBV2 and TRBJ2-6, with 8 bases fitting TRBD1. Germline loops: CDR1 SNHLY, CDR2 FYNNEI. The CDR3 totals 13 residues. With 10 bases clipped from V and 4 bases from J, the junction kept 3 bases outside the gene matches. This chain's CDR3 is CANRGSGANVLTF. CDR3 bases: TGTGCCAACAGGGGGAGCGGGGCCAACGTCCTGACTTTC.

This rearrangement joins TRBV7-8 to TRBJ2-7, with 7 nucleotides matching TRBD2. The trim removed 5 bases at V and 0 bases at J, leaving 16 bases unmatched. Germline V gene lookup returns CDR1 SGHVS and CDR2 FQNEAQ. There are 18 residues in the CDR3. The CDR3 region is CASSPNPTSRDLSYEQYF. The CDR3 DNA is TGTGCCAGCAGCCCCAACCCGACTAGCAGGGACCTCTCCTACGAGCAGTACTTC.

The rearrangement links TRBV2 to TRBJ2-3; 7 bases line up with TRBD1. The junction had 6 bases not matched to a gene; V was cut back by 7 bases and J by 2 bases. Germline values: CDR1 SNHLY, CDR2 FYNNEI. CDR3 length: 14 amino acids. CDR3 region: CASIRQGDTDTQYF. DNA for the CDR3: TGTGCCAGCATCAGGCAGGGGGACACAGATACGCAGTATTTT.

The gene calls are TRBV7-2 and TRBJ2-1; D is undetermined. Germline V gene data show CDR1 as SGHTA and CDR2 as FQGNSA. This CDR3 has 13 amino acids. The germline V and J ends were trimmed by 5 bases and 7 bases, with 12 bases remaining between them. The CDR3, as DNA: TGTGCCAGCAGCCCCGACCCTTGGAATGAGCAGTTCTTC. Its translation: CASSPDPWNEQFF.

V is TRBV6-1 and J is TRBJ2-1; D gene uncertain. The germline V and J ends were trimmed by 8 bases and 7 bases, with 12 bases remaining between them. Germline V lookup: CDR1 MNHNS, CDR2 SASEGT. The CDR3 runs 12 residues. This CDR3 reads CASQWVGNEQFF. Written as DNA, the CDR3 is TGTGCCAGCCAGTGGGTAGGGAATGAGCAGTTCTTC.

This clone was counted between two and nine times. This rearrangement joins TRBV18 to TRBJ2-7; D is unresolved. Trimming pared 3 bases from V and 6 bases from J, leaving 18 bases between. This CDR3 spans 15 amino acids. Germline lookup yields CDR1 KGHSH and CDR2 LQKENI. This chain's CDR3 is CASSPQPQVTLEQYF. CDR3 coding DNA: TGTGCCAGCTCACCCCAACCGCAGGTCACCCTCGAGCAGTACTTC.

This chain joins TRBV6-1 and TRBJ1-2, with 12 positions matching TRBD1. The V gene end was trimmed by 4 bases and the J gene end by 4 bases; junction bases not matched to a gene: 4. This CDR3 spans 15 amino acids. Germline assignment: CDR1 MNHNS and CDR2 SASEGT. The CDR3 bases are TGTGCCAGCAGTGGGGGGACAGGGGGCAGCTATGGCTACACCTTC. Protein product: CASSGGTGGSYGYTF.

The chain joins TRBV6-5 to TRBJ2-6; no definite D call. Trimming shortened V by 5 bases and J by 4 bases, and 12 bases separated the two germline ends. This CDR3 has 15 amino acids. Per the germline V gene, CDR1 is MNHEY and CDR2 is SVGAGI. CDR3 sequence reads: CASSQGDSGANVLTF. As DNA, the CDR3 is TGTGCCAGCAGTCAAGGAGATTCCGGGGCCAACGTCCTGACTTTC.

The V gene is TRBV30, the J gene TRBJ1-2; the match to TRBD1 covers 7 bases. CDR1 and CDR2 (germline): GTSNPN, SVGIG (reference sequence). The CDR3 spans 16 residues. J gave up 3 bases and V 5 bases, and 15 bases lay outside the gene matches. CDR3 nucleotides: TGTGCCTGGGGAAGACAGGGTCTTAAAGAGGACTATGGCTACACCTTC. Protein: CAWGRQGLKEDYGYTF.

This chain uses TRBV13 with TRBJ1-4; 10 bases match TRBD1. V trimming: 2 bases; J trimming: 3 bases; junction bases outside the gene matches: 6. CDR1 is PRHDT and CDR2 is FYEKMQ in the germline V gene (reference sequence). The CDR3 length is 17 residues. This CDR3 reads CASSLRLGTGANEKLFF. The CDR3 nucleotides read TGTGCCAGCAGCTTACGATTAGGGACAGGGGCTAATGAAAAACTGTTTTTT.

The gene calls are TRBV5-1 and TRBJ1-4, with a tentative D call TRBD1 (6 bases). V dropped 2 bases and J dropped 7 bases, with 12 bases sitting between them. The CDR3 loop spans 14 amino acids. CDR1 is SGHRS, CDR2 YFSETQ, per germline. Written as DNA, the CDR3 is TGCGCCAGCAGCTTAAACACAGGGAGTGAAAAACTGTTTTTT. Its protein product is CASSLNTGSEKLFF.

The rearrangement joins TRBV19 to TRBJ2-7, with D possibly being TRBD2 (6 bases). Germline lookup yields CDR1 LNHDA and CDR2 SQIVND (reference sequence). The V and J ends lost 3 bases and 0 bases respectively, with 9 bases between them. The CDR3 runs 14 residues. Written as DNA, the CDR3 is TGTGCCAGTAGTATTGGGGGACTCTCCTACGAGCAGTACTTC. Translation gives CASSIGGLSYEQYF.

This clone has only one observation. The chain carries TRBV7-8 and TRBJ2-2; 8 positions match TRBD2. V shed 3 bases and J 4 bases; nucleotides not matched to a gene: 4. CDR1 SGHVS and CDR2 FQNEAQ come from the germline V gene. This CDR3 spans 15 amino acids. The CDR3 sequence: CASSFERESTGELFF. The CDR3 DNA follows: TGTGCCAGCAGCTTCGAGCGGGAGAGCACCGGGGAGCTGTTTTTT.

Comments on this clone: The same CDR3 is also encoded by other DNA sequences in this sample. The chain is built from TRBV4-3 and TRBJ1-2, with D possibly being TRBD1 (5 bases). The ends were cut back, 1 base at V and 2 bases at J, with 8 bases in the middle. There are 14 residues in the CDR3. Germline CDR1 reads LGHNA; CDR2 reads YSLEER. CDR3: CASSQGGGNYGYTF. The DNA of the CDR3 is TGCGCCAGCAGCCAAGGCGGGGGGAACTATGGCTACACCTTC.

V usage is TRBV10-3 and J usage is TRBJ1-2, with D tentatively TRBD1 (5 bases). CDR1 and CDR2 from the germline V gene are ENHRY and SYGVKD. The CDR3 length is 15 residues. Trimming stripped 6 bases from V and 4 bases from J, with 18 bases between. In DNA, the CDR3 is TGTGCCATCAGGTCAGGGTCGAGCACCTCCTATGGCTACACCTTC. This encodes CAIRSGSSTSYGYTF.

This clone has just one count. The J gene is TRBJ1-3, the V gene TRBV5-1; 7 bases fit TRBD1. The CDR3 has 15 amino acids. Germline-derived CDR1 and CDR2 are SGHRS and YFSETQ. The V segment lost 5 bases and the J segment 0 bases; nucleotides outside the gene matches: 5. The CDR3 loop reads CASRPTGFSGNTIYF. CDR3 bases: TGCGCCAGCAGGCCGACAGGGTTCTCTGGAAACACCATATATTTT.

Only a few counts were recorded for this clone. The chain is built from TRBV7-9 and TRBJ1-2, with 11 nucleotides matching TRBD1. V gave up 5 bases and J gave up 2 bases; unmatched junction bases: 7. The CDR3 sequence is 16 residues long. Germline values: CDR1 SEHNR, CDR2 FQNEAQ (reference sequence). The CDR3 loop reads CASSPGGTGGNYGYTF. The CDR3 nucleotides are TGTGCCAGCAGCCCCGGGGGGACAGGGGGAAACTATGGCTACACCTTC.

The chain joins TRBV11-2 to TRBJ1-1, with D unresolved. The CDR3 contains 12 residues. Germline values: CDR1 SGHAT, CDR2 FQNNGV. V shed 5 bases and J shed 4 bases, with 8 bases lying between them. CDR3: CASSPLLTEAFF. CDR3 coding DNA: TGTGCCAGCAGCCCCCTTCTCACTGAAGCTTTCTTT.

The chain is built from TRBV4-1 and TRBJ2-3, with 9 bases lining up with TRBD2. V was clipped by 3 bases and J by 1 base; unmatched bases: 5. CDR3 length equals 16 residues. From germline, CDR1 is MGHRA and CDR2 YSYEKL. The CDR3 DNA follows: TGCGCCAGCAGCCAGGCCATAGCGGGAGGCACAGATACGCAGTATTTT. This codes for CASSQAIAGGTDTQYF.

CDR3 residues: CASSSPLLGRGANVLTF. CDR3 DNA sequence: TGTGCCAGCAGTTCCCCCCTTCTGGGACGTGGGGCCAACGTCCTGACTTTC. This chain links TRBV28 with TRBJ2-6, with D perhaps assigned TRBD1 or TRBD2 (5 bases each). Germline V gene lookup returns CDR1 MDHEN and CDR2 SYDVKM. The CDR3 sequence is 17 residues long. V lost 4 bases and J lost 3, with 16 bases in between.